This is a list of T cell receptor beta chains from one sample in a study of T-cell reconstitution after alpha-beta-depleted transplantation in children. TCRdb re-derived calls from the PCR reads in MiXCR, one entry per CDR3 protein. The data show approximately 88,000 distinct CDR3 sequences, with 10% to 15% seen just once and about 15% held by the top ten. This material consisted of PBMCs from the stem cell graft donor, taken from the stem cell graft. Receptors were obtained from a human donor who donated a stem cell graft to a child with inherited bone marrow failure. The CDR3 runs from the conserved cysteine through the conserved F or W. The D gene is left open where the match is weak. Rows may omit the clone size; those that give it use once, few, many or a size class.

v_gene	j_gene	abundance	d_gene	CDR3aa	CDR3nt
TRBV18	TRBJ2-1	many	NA	CASSPRQGDNEQFF	TGTGCCAGCTCACCACGGCAGGGAGACAATGAGCAGTTCTTC
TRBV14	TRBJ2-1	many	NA	CASSLVNGLNEQFF	TGTGCCAGCAGCCTCGTAAATGGGCTTAATGAGCAGTTCTTC
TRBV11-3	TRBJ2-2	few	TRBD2	CASSLDRWISGGPSAGELFF	TGTGCCAGCAGCTTAGATCGCTGGATTAGCGGGGGGCCAAGCGCCGGGGAGCTGTTTTTT
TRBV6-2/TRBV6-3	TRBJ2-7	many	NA	CANSSDPRGAEQYF	TGTGCCAACAGTTCGGATCCTAGGGGAGCCGAGCAGTACTTC
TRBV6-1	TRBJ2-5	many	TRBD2	CASSQEGAGLGETQYF	TGTGCCAGCAGTCAAGAAGGAGCGGGGCTGGGAGAGACCCAGTACTTC
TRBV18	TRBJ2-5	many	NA	CASSLRQEETQYF	TGTGCCAGCTCACTTAGACAGGAAGAGACCCAGTACTTC
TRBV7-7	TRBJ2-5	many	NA	CASSFLAEETQYF	TGTGCTAGCAGCTTCCTAGCTGAAGAGACCCAGTACTTC
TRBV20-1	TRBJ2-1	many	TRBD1	CSARDLGQAYNEQFF	TGCAGTGCTAGAGATCTAGGACAGGCCTACAATGAGCAGTTCTTC
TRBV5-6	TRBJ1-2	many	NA	CASSLYDRNYGYTF	TGTGCCAGCAGCTTGTATGACAGGAATTATGGCTACACCTTC
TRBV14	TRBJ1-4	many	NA	CASSQGMDSTNEKLFF	TGTGCCAGCAGCCAAGGAATGGATTCGACTAATGAAAAACTGTTTTTT
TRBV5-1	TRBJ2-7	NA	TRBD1	CASSPGTGKLYEQYF	TGCGCCAGCAGCCCAGGGACAGGGAAACTCTACGAGCAGTACTTC
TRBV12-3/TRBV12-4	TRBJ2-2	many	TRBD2	CASGSGGPTGELFF	TGTGCCAGCGGGTCGGGGGGACCCACCGGGGAGCTGTTTTTT
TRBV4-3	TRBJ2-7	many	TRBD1	CASSQVAGTGDYEQYF	TGCGCCAGCAGCCAAGTGGCGGGGACAGGAGACTACGAGCAGTACTTC
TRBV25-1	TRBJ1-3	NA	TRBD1	CASSWTGSGYTLYF	TGTGCCAGCAGTTGGACAGGGTCTGGATACACCCTATATTTT
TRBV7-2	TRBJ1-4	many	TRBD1	CASSQDRGYEKLFF	TGTGCCAGCAGCCAGGACAGGGGGTACGAAAAACTGTTTTTT
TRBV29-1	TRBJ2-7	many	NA	CSVEDIRGEQYF	TGCAGCGTTGAAGATATACGGGGCGAGCAGTACTTC